This is a list of T cell receptor beta chains from one sample in a study of OX40 agonist ivuxolimab in advanced cancers. Clones were sequenced by immunoSEQ multiplex PCR, and TCRdb holds only the in-frame ones, with some missing. The sample carries nearly 80,000 clones, 84% recorded once. The sequencing used CD4+ or CD8+ T cells sorted from blood, collected in a trial of the OX40 agonist ivuxolimab. The receptor set was obtained from an adult with an advanced solid tumor such as melanoma, head and neck, liver or kidney cancer. CDR3s include the opening cysteine and the closing phenylalanine or tryptophan. D genes are given only for firm matches. The size field is filled for only some rows; it gives once, few, many or a size class.

D	V	size	length	J	CDR3	DNA
NA	TRBV6-1	few	12	TRBJ1-2	CASKNREDGYTF	TGTGCCAGCAAGAACAGGGAAGATGGCTACACCTTC
NA	TRBV27	NA	15	TRBJ1-5	CASSFDTSFNQPQHF	TGTGCCAGCAGTTTCGACACAAGCTTTAATCAGCCCCAGCATTTT
TRBD1	TRBV2	NA	20	TRBJ1-5	CASSEGWAGGKLHSNQPQHF	TGTGCCAGCAGTGAAGGGTGGGCAGGGGGGAAGCTTCATAGCAATCAGCCCCAGCATTTT
NA	TRBV30	NA	14	TRBJ1-5	CAWSAGQGFQPQHF	TGTGCCTGGAGTGCGGGCCAGGGGTTTCAGCCCCAGCATTTT
NA	TRBV28	once	14	TRBJ2-3	CASSGTSTADTQYF	TGTGCCAGCAGCGGAACTAGCACCGCAGATACGCAGTATTTT
NA	TRBV30	NA	13	TRBJ1-1	CAWRLSPGISAFF	TGTGCCTGGAGATTATCTCCGGGGATTTCGGCTTTCTTT
NA	TRBV20-1	NA	11	TRBJ1-2	CSAGSGYGYTF	TGCAGTGCTGGTTCTGGCTATGGCTACACCTTC
NA	TRBV19	NA	10	TRBJ1-1	CASNTGTAFF	TGTGCCAGTAATACAGGTACGGCTTTCTTT
NA	TRBV4-1	NA	14	TRBJ2-1	CASSRVRINNEQFF	TGCGCCAGCAGCCGGGTCAGGATCAACAATGAGCAGTTCTTC
NA	TRBV10-3	NA	13	TRBJ2-2	CAISDYGTGELFF	TGTGCCATCAGTGATTACGGAACCGGGGAGCTGTTTTTT
NA	TRBV6-1	few	12	TRBJ2-6	CASSSGANVLTF	TGTGCCAGCAGTTCCGGGGCCAACGTCCTGACTTTC
NA	TRBV18	NA	16	TRBJ1-6	CASSPPFAGQNSPLHF	TGTGCCAGCTCACCACCGTTTGCAGGGCAGAATTCACCCCTCCACTTT
NA	TRBV27	NA	18	TRBJ1-4	CASSLRSRLGLSNEKLFF	TGTGCCAGCAGTTTAAGGTCCCGCCTGGGGCTTAGTAATGAAAAACTGTTTTTT
TRBD2	TRBV5-1	NA	16	TRBJ2-7	CASSYGTSGYAYEQYF	TGCGCCAGCAGCTACGGGACTAGCGGGTACGCCTACGAGCAGTACTTC
NA	TRBV5-1	NA	17	TRBJ2-1	CASSLSRRGGSYNEQFF	TGCGCCAGCAGCCTTTCACGCCGAGGGGGATCCTACAATGAGCAGTTCTTC
NA	TRBV11-2	NA	13	TRBJ2-7	CASTDREPYEQYF	TGTGCCAGCACCGACAGAGAACCCTACGAGCAGTACTTC